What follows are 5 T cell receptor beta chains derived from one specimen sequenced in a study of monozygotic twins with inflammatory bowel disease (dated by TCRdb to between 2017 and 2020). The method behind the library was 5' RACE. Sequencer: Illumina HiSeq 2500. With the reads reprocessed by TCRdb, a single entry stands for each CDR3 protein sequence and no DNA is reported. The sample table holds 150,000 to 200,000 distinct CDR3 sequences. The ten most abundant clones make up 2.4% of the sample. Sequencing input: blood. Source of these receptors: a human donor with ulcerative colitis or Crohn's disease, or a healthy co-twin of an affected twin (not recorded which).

The CDR3 here is CASSFGGGPTSYEQYF. This chain uses TRBV5-4 with TRBJ2-7; TCRdb selects TRBD2, and the lack of DNA leaves this call unchecked. Germline V gives CDR1 SGHNT, CDR2 YYREEE (reference sequence). The CDR3 loop spans 16 amino acids.

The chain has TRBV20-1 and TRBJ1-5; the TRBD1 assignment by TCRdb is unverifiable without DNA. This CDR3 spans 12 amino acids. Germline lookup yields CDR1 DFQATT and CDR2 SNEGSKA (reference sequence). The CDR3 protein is CSASRALQPQHF.

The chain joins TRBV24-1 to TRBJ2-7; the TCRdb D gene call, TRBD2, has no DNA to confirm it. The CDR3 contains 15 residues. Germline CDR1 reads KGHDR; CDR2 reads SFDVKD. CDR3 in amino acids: CATSDSAGDDGEQYF.

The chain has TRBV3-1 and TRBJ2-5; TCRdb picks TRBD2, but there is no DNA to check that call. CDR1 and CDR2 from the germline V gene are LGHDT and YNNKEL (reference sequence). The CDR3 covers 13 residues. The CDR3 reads CASSQLATETQYF.

CDR3 sequence reads: CASSVAPGGEYTQYF. This chain uses TRBV9 with TRBJ2-3; as DNA is missing, the TRBD2 call by TCRdb cannot be tested. There are 15 residues in the CDR3. CDR1 and CDR2 from the germline V gene are SGDLS and YYNGEE.